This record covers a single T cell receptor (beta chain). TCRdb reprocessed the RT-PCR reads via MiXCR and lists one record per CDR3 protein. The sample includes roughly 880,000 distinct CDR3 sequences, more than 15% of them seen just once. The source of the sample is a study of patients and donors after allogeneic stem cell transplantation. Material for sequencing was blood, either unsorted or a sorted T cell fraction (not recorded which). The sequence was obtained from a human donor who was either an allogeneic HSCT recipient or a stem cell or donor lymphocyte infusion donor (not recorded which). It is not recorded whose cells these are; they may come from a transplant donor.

This CDR3 is CASSSQNSGANVLTF. The CDR3 nucleotides are TGCGCCAGCAGCTCGCAGAACTCTGGGGCCAACGTCCTGACTTTC. The chain has TRBV5-1 and TRBJ2-6; D gene uncertain. Germline CDR1 reads SGHRS; CDR2 reads YFSETQ. CDR3 length: 15 residues. Trimming removed 3 bases from V and 0 bases from J, with 7 bases in between.